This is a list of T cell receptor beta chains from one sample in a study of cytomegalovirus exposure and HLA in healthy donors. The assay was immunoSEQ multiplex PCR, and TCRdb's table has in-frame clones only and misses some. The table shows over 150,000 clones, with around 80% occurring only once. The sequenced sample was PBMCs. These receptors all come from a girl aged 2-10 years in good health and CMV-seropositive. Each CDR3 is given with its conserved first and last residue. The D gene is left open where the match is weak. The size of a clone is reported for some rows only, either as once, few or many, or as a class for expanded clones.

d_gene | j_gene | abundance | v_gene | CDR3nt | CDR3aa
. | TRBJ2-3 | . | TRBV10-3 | TGTGCCATCAGTGACCCCAGGCTATCTAGCACAGATACGCAGTATTTT | CAISDPRLSSTDTQYF
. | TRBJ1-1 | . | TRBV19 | TGTGCCACTCGAGCGGGGCCCACTGAAGCTTTCTTT | CATRAGPTEAFF
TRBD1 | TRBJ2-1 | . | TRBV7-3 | TGTGCCAGCAGCTCTCAGGGGGTGCCTCCTAATGAGCAGTTCTTC | CASSSQGVPPNEQFF
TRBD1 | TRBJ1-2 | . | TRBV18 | TGTGCCAGCTCACCACGGGGACAGGGTAGCTATGGCTACACCTTC | CASSPRGQGSYGYTF
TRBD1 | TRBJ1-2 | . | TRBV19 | TGTGCCAGTAACACCAGGGGGAGGCTTGGCGGCTACACCTTC | CASNTRGRLGGYTF
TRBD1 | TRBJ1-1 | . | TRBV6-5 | TGTGCCAGCAGTTATCTTACAGGGGCCATGAACACTGAAGCTTTCTTT | CASSYLTGAMNTEAFF
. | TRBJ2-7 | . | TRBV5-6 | TGTGCCAGCAGCTTGGGACTCCTAGAGCAGTACTTC | CASSLGLLEQYF
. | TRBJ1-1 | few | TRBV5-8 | TGTGCCAGCAGCTTGGGTTCCACTAACACTGAAGCTTTCTTT | CASSLGSTNTEAFF
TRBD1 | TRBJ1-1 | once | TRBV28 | TGTGCCAGCAGCCACGGACAGGCCCCTGAAGCTTTCTTT | CASSHGQAPEAFF
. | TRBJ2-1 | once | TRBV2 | TGTGCCAGCACCACAGGCTTTGGCTACTACAATGAGCAGTTCTTC | CASTTGFGYYNEQFF
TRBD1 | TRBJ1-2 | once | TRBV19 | TGTGCCAGTAGTATTTGGTTTTCCGGGACAGGAGAAGGCTACACCTTC | CASSIWFSGTGEGYTF
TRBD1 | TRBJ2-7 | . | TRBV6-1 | TGTGCCAGCAGTGACGGTGAGAGGTTGGATGACAGGGAATACGAGCAGTACTTC | CASSDGERLDDREYEQYF
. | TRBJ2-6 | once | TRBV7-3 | TGTGCCAGCAGCTCGGGTCTCTCTGGTGCCAACGTCCTGACTTTC | CASSSGLSGANVLTF
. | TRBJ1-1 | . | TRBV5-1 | TGCGCCAGCAGCTTGGACAACCGGGTCCGTACCCTTATGAACACTGAAGCTTTCTTT | CASSLDNRVRTLMNTEAFF
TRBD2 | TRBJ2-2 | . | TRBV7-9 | TGTGCCAGCAGCTTTGTTAGGCTAGCGGGGAACACCGGGGAGCTGTTTTTT | CASSFVRLAGNTGELFF
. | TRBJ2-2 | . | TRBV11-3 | TGTGCCAGCAGCTTAGGGCTCACAGGGAACACCGGGGAGCTGTTTTTT | CASSLGLTGNTGELFF
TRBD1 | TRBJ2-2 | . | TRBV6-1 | TGTGCCAGCAGTGGACAGGGTTGGGAGCTGTTTTTT | CASSGQGWELFF
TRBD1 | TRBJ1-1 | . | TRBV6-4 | TGTGCCAGCAGTGATCAGAGGGGGAAGGAGGGGGCGACTGAAGCTTTCTTT | CASSDQRGKEGATEAFF
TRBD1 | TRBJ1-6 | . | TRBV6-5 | TGTGCCAGCAGCCAGCGGACAGGCCTTTCACCCCTCCACTTT | CASSQRTGLSPLHF
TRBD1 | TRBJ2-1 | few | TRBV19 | TGTGCCAGTAGTATCGACAGGGGCTCCTACAATGAGCAGTTCTTC | CASSIDRGSYNEQFF
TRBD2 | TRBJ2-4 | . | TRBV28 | TGTGCCAGCATCGGCCACGCGCGGGGGGTAGCCAAAAACATTCAGTACTTC | CASIGHARGVAKNIQYF
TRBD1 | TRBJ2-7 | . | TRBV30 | TGTGCCTGGGGGACAGGGGTCTTATACGAGCAGTACTTC | CAWGTGVLYEQYF
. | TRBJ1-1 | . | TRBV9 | TGTGCCAGCAGCGAGGGGGTGAACACTGAAGCTTTCTTT | CASSEGVNTEAFF
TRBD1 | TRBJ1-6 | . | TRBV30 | TGTGCCTGGAGCGCCCGAGGGACAGGGGGTTCACCCCTCCACTTT | CAWSARGTGGSPLHF
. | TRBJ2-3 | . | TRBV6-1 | TGTGCCAGCAGTGAAGCCACGGTGCCAAGCACAGATACGCAGTATTTT | CASSEATVPSTDTQYF